A single sample gave rise to the 10 T cell receptor beta chains below, sequenced in a study of blood T cells in healthy people across ages. A second PCR, run for roughly 7 to 12 cycles, used a sample-barcoded 5' primer plus a J-beta primer mix. MiXCR, applied by TCRdb to the 5' RACE reads, yields one record per CDR3 protein. The sample includes 1.6 million or so distinct CDR3 sequences, around 36% seen only once; the top ten take around 10%. Sequencing input: blood. These receptors were obtained from a woman aged 25 to 39 in good health.

This rearrangement joins TRBV6-6 to TRBJ1-3, with TRBD1 as a possible D gene (5 bases). Deletions cut 0 bases from V and 4 bases from J, with 10 bases between. The germline V gene encodes CDR1 MNHNY and CDR2 SVGAGI (reference sequence). The length of the CDR3 is 15 residues. The CDR3 loop is CASSYSVSGGNTIYF. The CDR3 DNA sequence: TGTGCCAGCAGTTACTCGGTGTCAGGGGGAAACACCATATATTTT.

The V and J genes are TRBV20-1 and TRBJ1-6; D unclear. Germline lookup yields CDR1 DFQATT and CDR2 SNEGSKA (reference sequence). This CDR3 spans 15 amino acids. The V end was cut by 1 base, the J end by 3 bases, with 10 bases between. CDR3 protein: CSARVYSNYNSPLHF. The DNA of the CDR3 is TGCAGTGCTAGAGTGTACAGTAACTATAATTCACCCCTCCACTTT.

The chain has TRBV7-2 and TRBJ1-1; D gene ambiguous. CDR3 length: 12 residues. CDR1 is SGHTA and CDR2 is FQGNSA in the germline V gene. Trimming shortened V by 3 bases and J by 3 bases, and 5 bases separated the two germline ends. DNA of the CDR3: TGTGCCAGCAGCTTTGCTGACACTGAAGCTTTCTTT. Its protein product is CASSFADTEAFF.

The table lists this clonotype with a few counts. This chain uses TRBV7-3 with TRBJ1-6; possible D gene TRBD1, 5 bases. The CDR3 has 16 residues. Germline CDR1 reads SGHTA; CDR2 reads FQGTGA. The V end was cut by 0 bases, the J end by 4 bases, with 10 bases between. Here the CDR3 reads CASSLTGTDYNSPLHF. In DNA form, the CDR3 reads TGTGCCAGCAGCTTAACCGGGACGGATTATAATTCACCCCTCCACTTT.

This clonotype was found a few times. The chain employs TRBV2 and TRBJ2-2, with 10 bases lining up with TRBD1. This CDR3 comprises 15 residues. Germline lookup yields CDR1 SNHLY and CDR2 FYNNEI. V lost 4 bases to trimming and J lost 4 bases; unmatched junction nucleotides: 3. CDR3 nucleotides: TGTGCCAGCAGTGGACAGGGGGCTGGCACCGGGGAGCTGTTTTTT. It encodes CASSGQGAGTGELFF.

The chain joins TRBV5-1 to TRBJ2-7, with D uncertain. V was clipped by 3 bases and J by 2 bases, with 9 bases between them. Germline CDR1 is SGHRS and CDR2 is YFSETQ. The CDR3 has 13 residues. This CDR3 is CASSWQDTYEQYF. The CDR3 DNA reads TGCGCCAGCAGCTGGCAAGATACCTACGAGCAGTACTTC.

This clonotype appeared a few times. The rearrangement links TRBV5-5 to TRBJ1-2; D uncertain. The ends were cut back, 3 bases at V and 4 bases at J, with 16 bases in the middle. This CDR3 contains 15 residues. CDR1 and CDR2 from the germline V gene are SGHKS and YYEKEE (reference sequence). The CDR3: CASSSEIRVGYGYTF. The DNA for the CDR3 is TGTGCCAGCAGCTCGGAAATAAGGGTTGGCTATGGCTACACCTTC.

This clonotype came up a few times. The chain uses TRBV6-2 or TRBV6-3 and TRBJ1-4; D remains ambiguous. The CDR3 is 17 residues long. CDR1 MNHEY and CDR2 SVGEGT come from the germline V gene. The V and J ends lost 8 bases and 5 bases respectively, with 24 bases between them. The CDR3 loop is CASSHGLPGDRNEKLFF. For the CDR3, the DNA is TGTGCCAGCTCCCATGGGCTACCCGGGGATCGGAATGAAAAACTGTTTTTT.

A few counts support this clonotype. The chain joins TRBV20-1 to TRBJ1-5; D is unclear. Germline assignment: CDR1 DFQATT and CDR2 SNEGSKA (reference sequence). V was shortened by 5 bases and J by 3 bases, with 8 bases between the two germline ends. CDR3 length equals 12 residues. CDR3 region: CSASASNQPQHF. The DNA for the CDR3 is TGCAGTGCTTCAGCCTCCAATCAGCCCCAGCATTTT.

This rearrangement joins TRBV21-1 to TRBJ2-5; TRBD1 is taken as the D call from the table, unchecked against the DNA. The J call may be incorrect, as the DNA end agrees better with TRBJ2-7. TRBV21-1 is a pseudogene locus. The CDR3 is 16 residues long. This CDR3 is CASSSFILDGRYEQYF. As DNA, the CDR3 is TGTGCCAGCAGCAGTTTTATTTTAGACGGGCGCTACGAGCAGTACTTC.